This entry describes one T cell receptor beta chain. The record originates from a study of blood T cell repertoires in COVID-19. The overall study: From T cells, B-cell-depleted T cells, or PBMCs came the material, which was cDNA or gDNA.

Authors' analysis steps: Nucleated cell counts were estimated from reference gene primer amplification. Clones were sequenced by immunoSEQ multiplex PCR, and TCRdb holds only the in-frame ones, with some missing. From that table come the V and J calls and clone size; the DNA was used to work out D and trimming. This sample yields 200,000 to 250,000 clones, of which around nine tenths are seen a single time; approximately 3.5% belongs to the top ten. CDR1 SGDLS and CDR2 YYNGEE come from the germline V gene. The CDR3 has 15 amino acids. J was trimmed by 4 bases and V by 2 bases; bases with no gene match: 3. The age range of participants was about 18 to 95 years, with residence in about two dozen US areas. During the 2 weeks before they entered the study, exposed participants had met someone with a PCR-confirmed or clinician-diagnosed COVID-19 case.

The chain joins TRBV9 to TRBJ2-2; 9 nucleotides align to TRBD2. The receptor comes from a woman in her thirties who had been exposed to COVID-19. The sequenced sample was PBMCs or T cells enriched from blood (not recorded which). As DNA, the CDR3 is TGTGCCAGCAGCGTTCTTAGCGGGAGCACCGGGGAGCTGTTTTTT. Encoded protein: CASSVLSGSTGELFF. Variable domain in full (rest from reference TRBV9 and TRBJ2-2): DSGVTQTPKHLITATGQRVTLRCSPRSGDLSVYWYQQSLDQGLQFLIQYYNGEERAKGNILERFSAQQFPDLHSELNLSSLELGDSALYFCASSVLSGSTGELFFGEGSRLTVL.